Each of the 27 T cell receptor beta chains below was sequenced from the same sample in a study of T cell responses to AZD1222 COVID-19 vaccine (dated by TCRdb to the early 2020s). The meaning of the sample's time point label: baseline before first vaccination. This specimen's treatment or condition label, per the study, means: meningococcal conjugate vaccine given as trial control. Library generation was performed with the immunoSEQ multiplex PCR assay. In TCRdb, the immuneACCESS table is reduced to in-frame sequences with V and J assigned. These tables do not hold every clone; where another copy was compared, an unresolved V gene accounts for under half, and the others remain unexplained. A total of roughly 77,000 clones appear in this sample, about 92% of them only once. The ten largest clones capture approximately 6.6% of the sample. The sample was peripheral blood, taken on day 0 of MenACWY control vaccination. Receptor source: an adult in good health.

The CDR3 sequence is CASSGPGGVDEKLFF. CDR3 in DNA: TGTGCCAGCAGCGGTCCCGGGGGGGTGGATGAAAAACTGTTTTTT. This sequence joins TRBV7-8 and TRBJ1-4; possibly TRBD1 for D (5 bases). The CDR3 contains 15 residues. Germline V gene data show CDR1 as SGHVS and CDR2 as FQNEAQ. Trimming cost V 5 bases and J 6 bases, with 16 bases left between them.

V usage is TRBV27 and J usage is TRBJ2-7, with D perhaps matching TRBD1 or TRBD2 (6 bases each). Trimming shortened V by 8 bases and J by 3 bases, and 14 bases separated the two germline ends. There are 13 residues in the CDR3. Germline V lookup: CDR1 MNHEY, CDR2 SMNVEV (reference sequence). CDR3 loop: CASSAGHSYEQYF. In DNA form, the CDR3 reads TGTGCCAGCTCGGCGGGACACAGCTACGAGCAGTACTTC.

CDR3 in DNA: TGTGCCAGCAGCGTGATGGGGGGCTCGTCTGGCTACACCTTC. This translates into CASSVMGGSSGYTF. The V and J genes are TRBV9 and TRBJ1-2, with D perhaps matching TRBD1 (6 bases). The CDR3 loop spans 14 amino acids. The germline V gene has CDR1 SGDLS and CDR2 YYNGEE. V lost 2 bases, J lost 7 bases, and 15 bases lay in between.

The genes are TRBV19 and TRBJ1-2, with 7 positions matching TRBD1. The CDR3 loop spans 16 amino acids. The V and J ends lost 6 bases and 4 bases, in that order; junction bases with no gene match: 14. The germline V gene encodes CDR1 LNHDA and CDR2 SQIVND (reference sequence). In nucleotides, the CDR3 is TGTGCCAGTAGCCCGCAACGGACAGGTGAAGGCTATGGCTACACCTTC. This encodes CASSPQRTGEGYGYTF.

The chain links TRBV4-3 to TRBJ2-5; tentative D call: TRBD2 (6 bases). CDR1 is LGHNA, CDR2 YSLEER, per germline. V lost 1 base and J 5 bases, leaving 20 bases between the germline ends. The CDR3 spans 17 residues. The CDR3, as DNA: TGCGCCAGCAGCCAAGCTCTGGGACTTGGGGTCAGTGAGACCCAGTACTTC. Encoded protein: CASSQALGLGVSETQYF.

CDR3 sequence: CASSPPTGTGKRNTIYF. CDR3 nucleotide sequence: TGTGCCAGCAGCCCGCCCACCGGGACAGGGAAGAGAAACACCATATATTTT. The chain combines TRBV7-8 with TRBJ1-3, with 9 bases fitting TRBD1. V shed 5 bases, J shed 5 bases, and the junction held 13 bases outside the gene matches. The CDR3 sequence is 17 residues long. CDR1 is SGHVS, CDR2 FQNEAQ, per germline. Supplemented by reference TRBV7-8 and TRBJ1-3, the full variable domain reads GAGVSQSPRYKVAKRGQDVALRCDPISGHVSLFWYQQALGQGPEFLTYFQNEAQLDKSGLPSDRFFAERPEGSVSTLKIQRTQQEDSAVYLCASSPPTGTGKRNTIYFGEGSWLTVV.

The chain combines TRBV23-1 with TRBJ2-2, with 9 bases lining up with TRBD1. TRBV23-1 is an ORF, and what it does is uncertain. The CDR3 contains 16 residues. The V segment lost 3 bases and the J segment 3 bases; nucleotides outside the gene matches: 5. The CDR3 bases are TGCGCCAGCAGTCACCGGGACAGGGCCGACACCGGGGAGCTGTTTTTT. This sequence encodes CASSHRDRADTGELFF.

The chain has TRBV24-1 and TRBJ2-1, with TRBD2 as a possible D gene (6 bases). This CDR3 spans 16 amino acids. V lost 7 bases, J lost 5 bases, and 20 bases lay in between. Germline V gene sequence: CDR1 KGHDR, CDR2 SFDVKD. CDR3 in DNA: TGTGCCACCAGATCCCGGGACTCAACCCCCCACAATGAGCAGTTCTTC. The encoded protein is CATRSRDSTPHNEQFF.

The rearrangement joins TRBV7-6 to TRBJ1-3, with TRBD1 identical over 8 bases. Germline CDR1 reads SGHVS; CDR2 reads FNYEAQ. J lost 8 bases, V lost 6 bases, and 12 bases had no gene match. This CDR3 spans 15 amino acids. The CDR3 loop is CASSDGTGVYDTIYF. CDR3 DNA: TGTGCCAGCAGTGACGGGACAGGAGTTTACGACACCATATATTTT.

This chain uses TRBV19 with TRBJ1-5; D is ambiguous. The CDR3 runs to 16 residues. Germline V gene lookup returns CDR1 LNHDA and CDR2 SQIVND (reference sequence). V gave up 4 bases and J gave up 3 bases, with 16 bases separating them. The CDR3 here is CASSTYGAGLNQPQHF. The CDR3 coding sequence is TGTGCCAGTAGTACATATGGCGCAGGTCTCAATCAGCCCCAGCATTTT.

This rearrangement joins TRBV20-1 to TRBJ1-6; a possible D gene is TRBD1 (6 bases). Germline V gene data show CDR1 as DFQATT and CDR2 as SNEGSKA (reference sequence). V was cut by 6 bases and J by 2 bases, with 11 bases left in between. The CDR3 consists of 14 residues. The CDR3 sequence is CSASRTAYNSPLHF. The CDR3 coding sequence is TGCAGTGCAAGTAGGACAGCCTATAATTCACCCCTCCACTTT.

This chain links TRBV9 with TRBJ1-1; 8 nucleotides agree with TRBD1. Germline V gene sequence: CDR1 SGDLS, CDR2 YYNGEE. The trim removed 3 bases at V and 6 bases at J, leaving 10 bases unmatched. CDR3 size: 15 residues. The DNA for the CDR3 is TGTGCCAGCAGCGCCAAGGACAGGGTGAGTCCTGAAGCTTTCTTT. Translation: CASSAKDRVSPEAFF.

Only one count was recorded for this clone. The genes are TRBV28 and TRBJ1-1; D not certain. Germline V gives CDR1 MDHEN, CDR2 SYDVKM. This CDR3 region has 13 residues. The V end was cut by 1 base, the J end by 7 bases, with 10 bases between. CDR3 nucleotides: TGTGCCAGCAGTTTATTCGGGCCGTATGAAGCTTTCTTT. Translation: CASSLFGPYEAFF. The full variable domain, completed using reference TRBV28 and TRBJ1-1, is DVKVTQSSRYLVKRTGEKVFLECVQDMDHENMFWYRQDPGLGLRLIYFSYDVKMKEKGDIPEGYSVSREKKERFSLILESASTNQTSMYLCASSLFGPYEAFFGQGTRLTVV.

The V gene is TRBV6-2 or TRBV6-3, the J gene TRBJ1-5; weak D call: TRBD1 (6 bases). Trimming took off 2 bases at V and 0 bases at J, with 17 bases between the two ends. The CDR3 has 18 residues. Germline V gene sequence: CDR1 MNHEY, CDR2 SVGEGT. In nucleotides, the CDR3 is TGTGCCAGCAGTTACGGGCTCAGGGGACTGGCTAGCAATCAGCCCCAGCATTTT. Its translation is CASSYGLRGLASNQPQHF.

The rearrangement uses TRBV12-3 or TRBV12-4 and TRBJ2-1; 9 positions agree with TRBD2. The V and J ends lost 8 bases and 7 bases, in that order; junction bases with no gene match: 6. The CDR3 spans 13 residues. CDR3 amino acids: CASRPAGGNEQFF. For the CDR3, the DNA is TGTGCCAGCCGCCCAGCGGGAGGAAATGAGCAGTTCTTC.

The rearrangement links TRBV7-2 to TRBJ2-1, with 8 nucleotides matching TRBD2. The CDR3 runs to 14 residues. Trimming cost V 0 bases and J 6 bases; bases outside gene matches: 1. Germline V gene data show CDR1 as SGHTA and CDR2 as FQGNSA. The chain's CDR3 is CASSLASGTNEQFF. CDR3 nucleotides: TGTGCCAGCAGCTTAGCTAGCGGGACCAATGAGCAGTTCTTC. Complete variable domain (other parts from reference TRBV7-2 and TRBJ2-1): GAGVSQSPSNKVTEKGKDVELRCDPISGHTALYWYRQSLGQGLEFLIYFQGNSAPDKSGLPSDRFSAERTGGSVSTLTIQRTQQEDSAVYLCASSLASGTNEQFFGPGTRLTVL.

The V gene is TRBV7-9, the J gene TRBJ1-6; 8 bases line up with TRBD1. V was pared by 5 bases and J by 6 bases, with 6 bases of the junction left unmatched. The CDR3 contains 15 residues. The germline V gene encodes CDR1 SEHNR and CDR2 FQNEAQ (reference sequence). CDR3 residues: CASSPQGAGNSPLHF. CDR3 sequence (DNA): TGTGCCAGCAGCCCCCAGGGGGCAGGTAATTCACCCCTCCACTTT.

The chain recombines TRBV19 with TRBJ1-1; D might be TRBD1 (5 bases). CDR1 LNHDA and CDR2 SQIVND come from the germline V gene (reference sequence). The V and J ends lost 3 bases and 1 base respectively, with 9 bases between them. CDR3 length: 14 residues. CDR3 amino acids: CASSIIGQNTEAFF. The CDR3 DNA is TGTGCCAGTAGTATTATTGGACAGAACACTGAAGCTTTCTTT.

The chain employs TRBV11-1 and TRBJ2-1; either TRBD1 or TRBD2 may supply D (7 bases each). Germline values: CDR1 SGHAT, CDR2 FQDESV (reference sequence). The CDR3 spans 16 residues. Trimming stripped 5 bases from V and 6 bases from J, with 20 bases between. The CDR3 is CASSPQGGRLSNEQFF. CDR3 DNA: TGTGCCAGCAGCCCCCAGGGGGGGCGGCTTAGCAATGAGCAGTTCTTC.

The V and J genes are TRBV5-6 and TRBJ1-5; D is possibly TRBD1 (5 bases). This CDR3 comprises 15 residues. CDR1 is SGHDT and CDR2 is YYEEEE in the germline V gene. Deletions cut 0 bases from V and 0 bases from J, with 7 bases between. The CDR3 region is CASSLVGDSNQPQHF. CDR3 DNA: TGTGCCAGCAGCTTGGTGGGGGATAGCAATCAGCCCCAGCATTTT.

The chain has TRBV19 and TRBJ2-2; 7 nucleotides match TRBD1. J was trimmed by 4 bases and V by 4 bases; bases with no gene match: 9. The CDR3 runs to 16 residues. Germline assignment: CDR1 LNHDA and CDR2 SQIVND (reference sequence). The CDR3: CASSTVTGSATGELFF. CDR3 in DNA: TGTGCCAGTAGTACGGTGACAGGGTCGGCCACCGGGGAGCTGTTTTTT.

J is TRBJ1-5 and V is TRBV7-8; a weak D match, TRBD1 (6 bases). The V and J ends lost 1 base and 1 base respectively, with 8 bases between them. Looked up from germline, CDR1 is SGHVS and CDR2 is FQNEAQ. The CDR3 totals 15 residues. The CDR3 loop reads CASSLVRGSNQPQHF. CDR3 in DNA: TGTGCCAGCAGCTTAGTCAGGGGCAGCAATCAGCCCCAGCATTTT.

The chain links TRBV28 to TRBJ1-2, with 7 bases lining up with TRBD1. The CDR3 has 15 residues. Germline values: CDR1 MDHEN, CDR2 SYDVKM. The J segment lost 4 bases and the V segment lost 8 bases, leaving 13 bases of the junction unmatched. Here the CDR3 reads CASRQTGDPGYGYTF. The DNA of the CDR3 is TGTGCCAGCCGTCAAACAGGGGACCCTGGCTATGGCTACACCTTC.

The rearrangement links TRBV7-2 to TRBJ1-3; tentative D call: TRBD1 (6 bases). The germline V gene encodes CDR1 SGHTA and CDR2 FQGNSA. CDR3 size: 13 residues. Trimming shortened V by 4 bases and J by 4 bases, and 8 bases separated the two germline ends. The CDR3 here is CASSSDRGNTIYF. CDR3 bases: TGTGCCAGCAGCTCCGACAGGGGAAACACCATATATTTT.

This chain links TRBV6-5 with TRBJ1-1, with no clear D. The CDR3 sequence is 15 residues long. Trimming stripped 0 bases from V and 4 bases from J, with 12 bases between. The germline V gene has CDR1 MNHEY and CDR2 SVGAGI. CDR3 coding DNA: TGTGCCAGCAGTTACTCCGCGGCTCAGAGCACTGAAGCTTTCTTT. Encoded protein: CASSYSAAQSTEAFF.

The rearrangement joins TRBV7-2 to TRBJ1-6; D not certain. The CDR3 runs 14 residues. V was cut by 0 bases and J by 10 bases, with 10 bases left in between. Germline CDR1 SGHTA, CDR2 FQGNSA. In DNA form, the CDR3 reads TGTGCCAGCAGCTTAGCGGAGGGAGGGTCACCCCTCCACTTT. Translation gives CASSLAEGGSPLHF.

The DNA of the CDR3 is TGTGCCAGCAGCTCCAATAGCGGGGGGAACACAGATACGCAGTATTTT. Protein: CASSSNSGGNTDTQYF. The chain is built from TRBV7-2 and TRBJ2-3; 10 positions agree with TRBD2. This CDR3 has 16 amino acids. Germline trimming cut 4 bases from V and 2 bases from J; bases unmatched to any gene: 6. Germline V gene sequence: CDR1 SGHTA, CDR2 FQGNSA.